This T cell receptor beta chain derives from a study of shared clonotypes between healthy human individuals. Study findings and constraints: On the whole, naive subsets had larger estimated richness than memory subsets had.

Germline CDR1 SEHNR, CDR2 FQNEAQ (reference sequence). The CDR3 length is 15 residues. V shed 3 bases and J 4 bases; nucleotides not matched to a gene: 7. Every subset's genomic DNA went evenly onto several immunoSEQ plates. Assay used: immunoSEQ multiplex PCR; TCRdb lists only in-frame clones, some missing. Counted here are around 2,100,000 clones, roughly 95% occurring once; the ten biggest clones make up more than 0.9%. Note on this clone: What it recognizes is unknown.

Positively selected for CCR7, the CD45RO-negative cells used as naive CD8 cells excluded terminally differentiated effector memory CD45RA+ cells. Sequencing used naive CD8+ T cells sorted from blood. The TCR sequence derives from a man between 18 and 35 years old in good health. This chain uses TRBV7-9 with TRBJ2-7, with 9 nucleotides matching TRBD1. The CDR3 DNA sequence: TGTGCCAGCAGCTTCGGACAGGGGCATTCTTACGAGCAGTACTTC. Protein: CASSFGQGHSYEQYF.